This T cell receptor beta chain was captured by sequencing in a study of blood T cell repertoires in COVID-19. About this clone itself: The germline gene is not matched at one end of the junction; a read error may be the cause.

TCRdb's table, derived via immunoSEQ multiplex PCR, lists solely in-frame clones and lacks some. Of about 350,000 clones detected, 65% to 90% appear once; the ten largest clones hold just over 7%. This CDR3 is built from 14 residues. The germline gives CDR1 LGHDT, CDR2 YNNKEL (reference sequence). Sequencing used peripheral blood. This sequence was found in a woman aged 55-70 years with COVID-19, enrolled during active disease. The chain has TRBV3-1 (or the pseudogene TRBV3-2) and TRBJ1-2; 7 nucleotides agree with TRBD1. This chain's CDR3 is CASSLTSGQSYSHF. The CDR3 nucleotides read TGTGCCAGCAGCCTAACGTCGGGACAGAGTTACTCCCACTTC.